A single sample gave rise to the 18 T cell receptor beta chains below, sequenced in a study of blood T cell repertoires in COVID-19. Assay used: immunoSEQ multiplex PCR; TCRdb lists only in-frame clones, some missing. This table holds over 300,000 clones, around 87% found once. Sequencing was carried out using PBMCs or T cells enriched from blood (not recorded which). Receptors were obtained from a woman aged 30 to 39 with acute COVID-19.

V gene TRBV7-3 combines with J gene TRBJ2-1, with 10 bases lining up with TRBD1. The junction had 8 bases not matched to a gene; V was cut back by 3 bases and J by 9 bases. This CDR3 comprises 15 residues. Germline CDR1 SGHTA, CDR2 FQGTGA. Here the CDR3 DNA reads TGTGCCAGCAGCTTTAGTGTGACAGGGGGCTTTGAGCAGTTCTTC. It yields the protein CASSFSVTGGFEQFF.

The chain couples TRBV7-2 to TRBJ2-3; 10 nucleotides match TRBD2. With 1 base clipped from V and 4 bases from J, the junction kept 2 bases outside the gene matches. This CDR3 is built from 15 residues. The germline CDR1 and CDR2 sequences are SGHTA and FQGNSA. CDR3 nucleotides: TGTGCCAGCAGCTTAGAAGCGGGGGGGTCAGATACGCAGTATTTT. Translation: CASSLEAGGSDTQYF.

This clone was picked up a small number of times. This chain links TRBV2 with TRBJ2-7; 8 nucleotides agree with TRBD2. Losses at the gene ends were 6 bases for V and 2 bases for J; bases not matched to a gene: 3. CDR1 SNHLY and CDR2 FYNNEI come from the germline V gene. This CDR3 region has 13 residues. The CDR3 DNA is TGTGCCAGCAGGGGCGGGGGGACCTACGAGCAGTACTTC. Protein product: CASRGGGTYEQYF. Filled out from reference TRBV2 and TRBJ2-7, the complete variable domain reads EPEVTQTPSHQVTQMGQEVILRCVPISNHLYFYWYRQILGQKVEFLVSFYNNEISEKSEIFDDQFSVERPDGSNFTLKIRSTKLEDSAMYFCASRGGGTYEQYFGPGTRLTVT.

The V call is TRBV24-1, the J call TRBJ1-1; 7 nucleotides match TRBD1. This CDR3 comprises 13 residues. With 1 base clipped from V and 7 bases from J, the junction kept 2 bases outside the gene matches. Germline CDR1 and CDR2: KGHDR and SFDVKD. The DNA of the CDR3 is TGTGCCACCAGTGATTTTCGGACAGGTGAAGCTTTCTTT. It specifies CATSDFRTGEAFF.

The rearrangement uses TRBV30 and TRBJ2-7; D may be TRBD2 (6 bases). CDR1 is GTSNPN, CDR2 SVGIG, per germline (reference sequence). The CDR3 extends over 14 amino acids. V was shortened by 3 bases and J by 0 bases, with 12 bases between the two germline ends. The CDR3 DNA sequence: TGTGCCTGGAGGGCCCGGGGGTACTCCTACGAGCAGTACTTC. Encoded protein: CAWRARGYSYEQYF.

The J gene is TRBJ2-4, the V gene TRBV7-2; 9 bases fit TRBD1. The trim removed 5 bases at V and 3 bases at J, leaving 11 bases unmatched. The CDR3 loop spans 17 amino acids. Germline loops: CDR1 SGHTA, CDR2 FQGNSA. CDR3 coding DNA: TGTGCCAGCAGCCCTCGGCGACAGGGGGAGAGCAAAAACATTCAGTACTTC. Protein sequence: CASSPRRQGESKNIQYF.

This clone was observed a single time. The chain combines TRBV5-1 with TRBJ2-2; D may be TRBD1 (6 bases). The V end was cut by 4 bases, the J end by 1 base, with 8 bases between. The CDR3 has 14 residues. In germline, CDR1 is SGHRS, CDR2 YFSETQ. This CDR3 is CASSQQGNTGELFF. CDR3 sequence (DNA): TGCGCCAGCAGCCAACAGGGGAACACCGGGGAGCTGTTTTTT.

The chain links TRBV9 to TRBJ1-2; the match to TRBD1 covers 8 bases. Trimming at V came to 4 bases and at J to 5 bases, leaving 4 bases not matched to a gene. Germline V gene sequence: CDR1 SGDLS, CDR2 YYNGEE. The CDR3 sequence is 13 residues long. CDR3 in amino acids: CASSPRTGYGYTF. The CDR3 coding sequence is TGTGCCAGCAGCCCCCGGACAGGGTATGGCTACACCTTC.

V gene TRBV19 combines with J gene TRBJ2-7; 12 bases map to TRBD1. The CDR3 consists of 15 residues. The germline CDR1 and CDR2 sequences are LNHDA and SQIVND (reference sequence). V trimming: 4 bases; J trimming: 5 bases; junction bases outside the gene matches: 6. The chain's CDR3 is CASSNPGQGANEQYF. In DNA form, the CDR3 reads TGTGCCAGTAGTAACCCGGGACAGGGGGCGAACGAGCAGTACTTC.

The chain carries TRBV7-3 and TRBJ1-2; TRBD1 agrees at 8 bases. The germline gives CDR1 SGHTA, CDR2 FQGTGA. V lost 5 bases and J lost 5; bases outside the gene matches: 4. The CDR3 has 13 amino acids. The CDR3 nucleotides read TGTGCCAGCAGCGGACAGGGTCCGTATGGCTACACCTTC. Protein: CASSGQGPYGYTF. Complete variable domain (other parts from reference TRBV7-3 and TRBJ1-2): GAGVSQTPSNKVTEKGKYVELRCDPISGHTALYWYRQSLGQGPEFLIYFQGTGAADDSGLPNDRFFAVRPEGSVSTLKIQRTERGDSAVYLCASSGQGPYGYTFGSGTRLTVV.

This clone was recorded once. J is TRBJ1-1 and V is TRBV12-5; 9 bases line up with TRBD1. Trimming cost V 5 bases and J 5 bases; bases outside gene matches: 3. This CDR3 is 13 amino acids long. Germline CDR1 and CDR2: LGHNT and FRNRAP. The CDR3 here is CASGRDRGTEAFF. For the CDR3, the DNA is TGTGCTAGTGGTCGCGACAGGGGGACTGAAGCTTTCTTT.

This chain connects TRBV20-1 to TRBJ2-1, with D perhaps matching TRBD2 (6 bases). Looked up from germline, CDR1 is DFQATT and CDR2 is SNEGSKA (reference sequence). V was trimmed by 3 bases and J by 0 bases, leaving 12 bases between them. The CDR3 is 15 amino acids. The CDR3 DNA is TGCAGTGCTAGTAGCGGCGAGAGCTCCTACAATGAGCAGTTCTTC. Its protein is CSASSGESSYNEQFF.

The CDR3 DNA follows: TGTGCCAGCACCCCCTGGTCTAGCTCCTACGAGCAGTACTTC. Translation gives CASTPWSSSYEQYF. The chain links TRBV6-5 to TRBJ2-7; D gene uncertain. The CDR3 length is 14 residues. Between the trimmed V and J ends, which lost 7 bases and 0 bases, there was a span of 13 bases. CDR1 is MNHEY and CDR2 is SVGAGI in the germline V gene.

The chain employs TRBV10-3 and TRBJ2-5, with 9 positions matching TRBD2. The V and J ends lost 6 bases and 0 bases, in that order; junction bases with no gene match: 11. This CDR3 comprises 17 residues. The germline gives CDR1 ENHRY, CDR2 SYGVKD. As DNA, the CDR3 is TGTGCCATCAGCGATCCAGAGCGGGGGGTATACCAAGAGACCCAGTACTTC. This gives the protein CAISDPERGVYQETQYF.

This chain connects TRBV5-1 to TRBJ2-1, with 9 bases matching TRBD1. Germline loops: CDR1 SGHRS, CDR2 YFSETQ. Trimming took 0 bases from V and 6 from J; bases not matched to a gene: 7. This CDR3 is 16 amino acids long. This CDR3 is CASSLAAGQGVNEQFF. CDR3 DNA: TGCGCCAGCAGCTTGGCCGCGGGACAGGGCGTCAATGAGCAGTTCTTC.

This chain uses TRBV14 with TRBJ1-2, with 7 bases that match TRBD1. J was trimmed by 0 bases and V by 6 bases; bases with no gene match: 4. The germline V gene encodes CDR1 SGHDN and CDR2 FVKESK. CDR3 length: 14 residues. In DNA, the CDR3 is TGTGCCAGCAGTCGGGACAGCGCTAACTATGGCTACACCTTC. As protein: CASSRDSANYGYTF.

The chain combines TRBV18 with TRBJ2-5, with 7 bases that match TRBD2. CDR1 is KGHSH, CDR2 LQKENI, per germline. V lost 6 bases, J lost 4 bases, and 5 bases stayed unmatched. The CDR3 spans 13 residues. CDR3 amino acids: CASSPGEGETQYF. In nucleotides, the CDR3 is TGTGCCAGCTCGCCTGGGGAGGGAGAGACCCAGTACTTC.

The rearrangement links TRBV6-2 or TRBV6-3 to TRBJ2-5, with TRBD2 matching over 7 bases. The J segment lost 2 bases and the V segment lost 5 bases, leaving 11 bases of the junction unmatched. Germline values: CDR1 MNHEY, CDR2 SVGEGT. CDR3 length: 16 residues. In DNA form, the CDR3 reads TGTGCCAGCAGTAACGCCGGACTAGTGGGACAAGAGACCCAGTACTTC. As protein: CASSNAGLVGQETQYF.